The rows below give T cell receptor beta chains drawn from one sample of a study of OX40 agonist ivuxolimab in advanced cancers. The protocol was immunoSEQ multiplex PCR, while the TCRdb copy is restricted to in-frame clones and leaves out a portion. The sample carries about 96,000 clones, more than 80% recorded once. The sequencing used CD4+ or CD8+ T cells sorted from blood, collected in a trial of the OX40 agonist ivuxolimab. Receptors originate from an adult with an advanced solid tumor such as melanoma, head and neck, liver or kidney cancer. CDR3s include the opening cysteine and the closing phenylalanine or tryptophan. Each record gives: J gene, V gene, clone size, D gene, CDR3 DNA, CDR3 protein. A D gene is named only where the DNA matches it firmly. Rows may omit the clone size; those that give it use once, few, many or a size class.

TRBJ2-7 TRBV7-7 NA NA TGTGCCAGCAGCTTCGGCGTAGGTTACGAGCAGTACTTC CASSFGVGYEQYF
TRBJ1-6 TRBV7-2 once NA TGTGCCAGCAGCTTTCAGGGCTCTAATTCACCCCTCCACTTT CASSFQGSNSPLHF
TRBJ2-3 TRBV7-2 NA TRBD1 TGTGCCAGCAGCTTAACGGACAGGGGTAGCACAGATACGCAGTATTTT CASSLTDRGSTDTQYF
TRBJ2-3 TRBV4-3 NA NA TGCGCCAGCAGCCAAGGGCGCACAGATACGCAGTATTTT CASSQGRTDTQYF
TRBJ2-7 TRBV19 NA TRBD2 TGTGCCAGTAGTCCTAGCGGGTCGCGGTACGAGCAGTACTTC CASSPSGSRYEQYF
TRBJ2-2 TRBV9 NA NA TGTGCCAGCAGCGTAGCTGGGACGCCCGGGGAGCTGTTTTTT CASSVAGTPGELFF
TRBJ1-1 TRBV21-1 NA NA TGTGCCAGCAGCCCCCGGCGGCCCCCTGAGGGCACTGAAGCTTTCTTT CASSPRRPPEGTEAFF
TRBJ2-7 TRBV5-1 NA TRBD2 TGCGCCAGCAGCTTGACTAGCGGTACCTACGAGCAGTACTTC CASSLTSGTYEQYF
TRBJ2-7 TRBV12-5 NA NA TGTGCTAGTGGTCCCCCTGGGGTGTACGAGCAGTACTTC CASGPPGVYEQYF
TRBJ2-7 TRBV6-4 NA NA TGTGCCAGCAGGAGGAAAGCGGGCGAGCAGTACTTC CASRRKAGEQYF
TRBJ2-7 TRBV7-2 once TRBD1 TGTGCCAGCAGCTTAGTGGACAGGACCTACGAGCAGTACTTC CASSLVDRTYEQYF
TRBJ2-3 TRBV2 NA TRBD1 TGTGCCAGCAGTGAGTACCAGGGGGCCACAGATACGCAGTATTTT CASSEYQGATDTQYF
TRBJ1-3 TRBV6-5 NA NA TGTGCCAGCAGTTACCGACAAGACTTCTCTGGAAACACCATATATTTT CASSYRQDFSGNTIYF
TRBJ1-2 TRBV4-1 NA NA TGCGCCAGCAGCTCCCAGCTTAACTATGGCTACACCTTC CASSSQLNYGYTF
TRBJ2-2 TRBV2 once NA TGTGCCAGCAGTGATCCGACACCGAACACCGGGGAGCTGTTTTTT CASSDPTPNTGELFF
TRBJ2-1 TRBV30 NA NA TGTGCCTGGGGGGGCTCCTACAATGAGCAGTTCTTC CAWGGSYNEQFF
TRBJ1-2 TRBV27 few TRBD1 TGTGCCAGCAGTTCCCCGGGACAGTACTATGGCTACACCTTC CASSSPGQYYGYTF
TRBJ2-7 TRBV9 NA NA TGTGCCAGCAGCGTAGGGGCGGGGTACTCCTACGAGCAGTACTTC CASSVGAGYSYEQYF
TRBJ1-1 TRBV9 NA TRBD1 TGTGCCAGCAGCGTAGACAGGGGACGCACTGAAGCTTTCTTT CASSVDRGRTEAFF
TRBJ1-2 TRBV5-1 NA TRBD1 TGCGCCAGCAGCTGGAAAACAGGGGCGGACTATGGCTACACCTTC CASSWKTGADYGYTF
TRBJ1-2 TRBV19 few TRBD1 TGTGCCACTACCAGGGGGGTTGGCTACACCTTC CATTRGVGYTF
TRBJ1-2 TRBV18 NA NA TGTGCCAGCTCACCTGACCCCGGGGTCTATGGCTACACCTTC CASSPDPGVYGYTF
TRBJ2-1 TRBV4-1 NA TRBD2 TGCGCCAGCAGCCTATTAGCGGGAGGGGGCTTCGATGAGCAGTTCTTC CASSLLAGGGFDEQFF
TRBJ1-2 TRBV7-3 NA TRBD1 TGTGCCAGCAGCCCCTCGGGACAGTCGAATGGCTACACCTTC CASSPSGQSNGYTF
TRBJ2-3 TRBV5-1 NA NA TGCGCCAGCAGCCAGACTACCGGCGGGGATACGCAGTATTTT CASSQTTGGDTQYF
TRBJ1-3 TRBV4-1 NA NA TGCGCCAGCAGCCAAGCCGAGGGGCTAAGGCCTGGAAACACCATATATTTT CASSQAEGLRPGNTIYF
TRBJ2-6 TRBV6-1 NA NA TGTGCCAGCAAAATAACCGGGGCCAACGTCCTGACTTTC CASKITGANVLTF
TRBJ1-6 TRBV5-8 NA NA TGTGCCAGCAGCCCTCGACTGACGAAGGATTCACCCCTCCACTTT CASSPRLTKDSPLHF